A selection of T cell receptor beta chains follows, all from one sample in a study of blood T cell repertoires in COVID-19. Repertoires were generated with immunoSEQ multiplex PCR, while TCRdb's copy carries only in-frame clones and drops some. Counted here are roughly 230,000 clones, about 85% occurring once; the ten biggest clones make up approximately 10%. Sequenced input: peripheral blood. All receptors come from a woman of 80 years or more with COVID-19, enrolled during active disease. The CDR3 runs from the conserved cysteine through the conserved F or W. D genes are given only for firm matches. Not all rows give a size; the values are once, few, many and, for expanded clones, a class.

-	TRBD1	TRBV7-9	TRBJ1-2	TGTGCCAGCAGCCAGGGACAGAACTATGGCTACACCTTC	CASSQGQNYGYTF
-	-	TRBV27	TRBJ1-5	TGTGCCAGCAGAGGGGGGGTACTTAGCAATCAGCCCCAGCATTTT	CASRGGVLSNQPQHF
-	-	TRBV30	TRBJ1-6	TGTGCCTGGAGTGTGTCAGGATCGCTGCTCCTTAATTCACCCCTCCACTTT	CAWSVSGSLLLNSPLHF
-	TRBD2	TRBV28	TRBJ2-3	TGTGCCAGCAGTTCTAGCGGGGGAATCACAGATACGCAGTATTTT	CASSSSGGITDTQYF
-	-	TRBV25-1	TRBJ1-6	TGTGCCAGCAGTGCGGGGGGGCGGTATAATTCACCCCTCCACTTT	CASSAGGRYNSPLHF
-	TRBD2	TRBV7-2	TRBJ2-7	TGTGCCAGCAGCTTGGACACAGCGGGGCCCTACGAGCAGTACTTC	CASSLDTAGPYEQYF
-	-	TRBV19	TRBJ1-2	TGTGCCAGTAGGATCCCGGGAGTTAACTATGGCTACACCTTC	CASRIPGVNYGYTF
-	-	TRBV10-3	TRBJ1-3	TGTGCCATCAGTGAGGACAGGAGCTCTGGAAACACCATATATTTT	CAISEDRSSGNTIYF
-	TRBD1	TRBV10-3	TRBJ1-3	TGTGCCATCAGGGCACAGGGGTACTCTGGAAACACCATATATTTT	CAIRAQGYSGNTIYF
-	TRBD1	TRBV7-7	TRBJ2-5	TGTGCTAGCAGCCGCGGGACAGGGGGCCGTGAGACCCAGTACTTC	CASSRGTGGRETQYF
-	TRBD1	TRBV19	TRBJ1-1	TGTGCCAGTAGGCCCGCGGGACAGAGTAACACTGAAGCTTTCTTT	CASRPAGQSNTEAFF
once	TRBD2	TRBV7-2	TRBJ2-1	TGTGCCAGCCTGGGGGGGAGCTTCGTAAATGAGCAGTTCTTC	CASLGGSFVNEQFF
-	-	TRBV28	TRBJ1-5	TGTGCCAGCAGTTTCGGCCAGGGGCGGCAGCCCCAGCATTTT	CASSFGQGRQPQHF
once	-	TRBV25-1	TRBJ1-2	TGTGCCAGCAGCAATGAAACCGGGACGAGGGGGGGCTACACCTTC	CASSNETGTRGGYTF
-	TRBD1	TRBV18	TRBJ2-7	TGTGCCAGCTCACTGGCCCACGATGACAGGGGGTCCTACGAGCAGTACTTC	CASSLAHDDRGSYEQYF
-	TRBD1	TRBV15	TRBJ1-5	TGTGCCACCAGCAGAGATCGACAGGGAGGTAGTCAGCCCCAGCATTTT	CATSRDRQGGSQPQHF
few	-	TRBV28	TRBJ2-2	TGTGCCAGCACCTCAATAGGGGGGGTAAAATCCGGGGAGCTGTTTTTT	CASTSIGGVKSGELFF
-	-	TRBV5-1	TRBJ2-3	TGCGCCAGCAGCTTGGACGGAAAAGGGGTAGATACGCAGTATTTT	CASSLDGKGVDTQYF
-	-	TRBV6-5	TRBJ2-7	TGTGCCAGCATGAAAGGGGACACCATCTACGAGCAGTACTTC	CASMKGDTIYEQYF
-	-	TRBV6-4	TRBJ1-1	TGTGCCAGCAGTGAAGCAGGTAACACTGAAGCTTTCTTT	CASSEAGNTEAFF
few	-	TRBV20-1	TRBJ2-3	TGCAGTGCTAGTGCCGGGGGGCTCCCTGGGGATACGCAGTATTTT	CSASAGGLPGDTQYF
-	TRBD2	TRBV6-2/TRBV6-3	TRBJ2-2	TGTGCCAGCAGTTACCGGGCTAGCGGGCCCCCCGGGGAGCTGTTTTTT	CASSYRASGPPGELFF
-	-	TRBV5-1	TRBJ2-6	TGCGCCAGCAGCTTGGACAGGGTTAGCTCTGGGGCCAACGTCCTGACTTTC	CASSLDRVSSGANVLTF
-	-	TRBV2	TRBJ2-6	TGTGCCAGCAGTCCGTTCGGTTCTGGGGCCAACGTCCTGACTTTC	CASSPFGSGANVLTF
-	-	TRBV9	TRBJ2-3	TGTGCCAGCAGCGTAGCTTGGGGGGGCACAGATACGCAGTATTTT	CASSVAWGGTDTQYF